The 12 T cell receptor beta chains in this list originate from one sample, sequenced in a study of graft-versus-host responses after intestinal transplantation. The antigens for these receptors are not known. The assay was immunoSEQ multiplex PCR, and TCRdb's table has in-frame clones only and misses some. The repertoire holds about 70,000 clones, roughly 84% seen once, with 0.39% in the top ten. The sample in question was unstimulated CD4+ T cells sorted from spleen or lymph node cells, obtained before transplant. These receptors originate from a human donor who was the organ donor for an intestinal transplant.

The chain combines TRBV28 with TRBJ2-7; 11 nucleotides align to TRBD2. Germline V gene sequence: CDR1 MDHEN, CDR2 SYDVKM. J was trimmed by 4 bases and V by 7 bases; bases with no gene match: 6. The CDR3 has 14 residues. CDR3 bases: TGTGCCAGCATGGCTAGCGGGGGGTCTTACGAGCAGTACGTC. Encoded protein: CASMASGGSYEQYV.

The chain uses TRBV14 and TRBJ2-5; maybe TRBD1 (6 bases). The germline V and J ends were trimmed by 0 bases and 4 bases, with 9 bases remaining between them. Germline V gives CDR1 SGHDN, CDR2 FVKESK. This CDR3 has 14 residues. Here the CDR3 DNA reads TGTGCCAGCAGCCAAGACATAGGGGGAGAGACCCAGTACTTC. This translates into CASSQDIGGETQYF.

The chain uses TRBV6-1 and TRBJ1-3, with D perhaps matching TRBD1 (6 bases). CDR3 size: 15 residues. Per germline, CDR1 MNHNS and CDR2 SASEGT. Trimming took 8 bases from V and 0 from J, leaving 14 bases between them. The CDR3 loop is CASGPGHLSGNTIYF. The CDR3 region has the DNA TGTGCCAGCGGCCCGGGACACCTCTCTGGAAACACCATATATTTT.

The V call is TRBV12-5, the J call TRBJ2-3; 7 bases align to TRBD1. The CDR3 is made up of 21 amino acids. Germline-derived CDR1 and CDR2 are LGHNT and FRNRAP. The junction had 20 bases not matched to a gene; V was cut back by 0 bases and J by 2 bases. CDR3 sequence (DNA): TGTGCTAGTGGTTTGGTACGAGGACAGGATAACTTAGTGGTTTCCACAGATACGCAGTATTTT. Protein sequence: CASGLVRGQDNLVVSTDTQYF.

The chain employs TRBV28 and TRBJ2-4; possible D gene TRBD2, 6 bases. CDR3 size: 16 residues. CDR1 and CDR2 (germline): MDHEN, SYDVKM. Trimming removed 6 bases from V and 2 bases from J, with 17 bases in between. DNA for the CDR3: TGTGCCAGCAGCCGGAGGGCAGGCTATCCCAAAAACATTCAGTACTTC. Its translation is CASSRRAGYPKNIQYF.

V gene TRBV28 combines with J gene TRBJ1-2; 11 bases align to TRBD1. Germline lookup yields CDR1 MDHEN and CDR2 SYDVKM. Losses at the gene ends were 6 bases for V and 8 bases for J; bases not matched to a gene: 8. The CDR3 sequence is 14 residues long. CDR3 bases: TGTGCCAGCAGACGCCGGGACAGGGGGTGGGGCTACACCTTC. It yields the protein CASRRRDRGWGYTF.

V is TRBV5-1 and J is TRBJ2-5; TRBD1 matches 7 bases. The CDR3 loop spans 15 amino acids. Trimming took 2 bases from V and 2 from J; bases not matched to a gene: 6. CDR1 and CDR2 (germline): SGHRS, YFSETQ. The CDR3 protein is CASSLEQGIQETQYF. The CDR3, as DNA: TGCGCCAGCAGCTTAGAACAGGGGATACAAGAGACCCAGTACTTC.

V usage is TRBV25-1 and J usage is TRBJ2-7, with 7 bases fitting TRBD1. The CDR3 loop spans 15 amino acids. The V gene's germline CDR1 is MGHDK and CDR2 SYGVNS. Trimming removed 3 bases from V and 2 bases from J; junction bases left unmatched: 7. The CDR3 nucleotides are TGTGCCAGCAGTGACTGGCAGGGGGTTCCCTACGAGCAGTACGTC. It codes for CASSDWQGVPYEQYV.

As to this clone: Other nucleotide sequences in the sample specify the same CDR3. This chain links TRBV18 with TRBJ1-1; D is undetermined. The CDR3 spans 13 residues. Trimming removed 5 bases at V and 2 bases at J, with 9 bases between. The germline V gene encodes CDR1 KGHSH and CDR2 LQKENI. CDR3 residues: CASSTDRNTEAFF. The CDR3 nucleotides are TGTGCCAGCTCAACAGATAGAAACACTGAAGCTTTCTTT.

This chain uses TRBV12-5 with TRBJ2-3; D ambiguous. Trimming shortened V by 6 bases and J by 3 bases, and 7 bases separated the two germline ends. Germline CDR1 LGHNT, CDR2 FRNRAP. The CDR3 consists of 12 residues. The CDR3 loop reads CASGPRTDTQYF. DNA of the CDR3: TGTGCTAGTGGCCCTAGAACAGATACGCAGTATTTT.

The genes are TRBV18 and TRBJ1-5, with 7 bases fitting TRBD1. Germline CDR1 reads KGHSH; CDR2 reads LQKENI. The CDR3 extends over 15 amino acids. Trimming took 6 bases from V and 0 from J; bases not matched to a gene: 5. The CDR3 bases are TGTGCCAGCTCCTTGACAGGGATTAGCAATCAGCCCCAGCATTTT. This gives the protein CASSLTGISNQPQHF.

In this sample, this clone turned up once. The rearrangement uses TRBV28 and TRBJ2-5; D may be TRBD1 (6 bases). Trimming took off 2 bases at V and 4 bases at J, with 8 bases between the two ends. CDR3 length: 13 residues. Germline loops: CDR1 MDHEN, CDR2 SYDVKM. The CDR3 loop is CASSLGGPETQYF. CDR3 bases: TGTGCCAGCAGTTTAGGGGGCCCAGAGACCCAGTACTTC.